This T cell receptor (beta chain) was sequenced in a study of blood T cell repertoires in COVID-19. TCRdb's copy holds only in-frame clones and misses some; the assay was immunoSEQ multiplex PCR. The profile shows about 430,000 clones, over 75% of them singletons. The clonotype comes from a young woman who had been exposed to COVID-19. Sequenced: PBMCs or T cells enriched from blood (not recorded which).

CDR3 loop: CASSRGYSEAFF. The CDR3, as DNA: TGTGCCAGCAGCCGGGGGTATTCTGAAGCTTTCTTT. The chain links TRBV5-4 to TRBJ1-1; TRBD1 is a possible D gene (5 bases). Trimming shortened V by 4 bases and J by 6 bases, and 10 bases separated the two germline ends. This CDR3 is built from 12 residues. The germline V gene encodes CDR1 SGHNT and CDR2 YYREEE (reference sequence).